Shown below are 17 T cell receptor beta chains from a single sample sequenced in a study of T cell changes during pregnancy in multiple sclerosis. Sequenced by immunoSEQ multiplex PCR; TCRdb stores in-frame clones only, minus some. This sample has 60,000 to 95,000 clones, with about 90% found just once. Here the sequenced sample was CD4+ T cells from peripheral blood mononuclear cells, taken before pregnancy. The source is a female donor with multiple sclerosis, enrolled in a pregnancy study.

The chain employs TRBV12-5 and TRBJ1-2; TRBD1 matches 7 bases. The V gene's germline CDR1 is LGHNT and CDR2 FRNRAP. After removal of 3 bases from V and 8 bases from J, the junction contained 9 bases not matched to a gene. This CDR3 has 14 residues. The CDR3 bases are TGTGCTAGTGGTTTCTCGGGACAGACGGGGGGCTACACCTTC. Its protein product is CASGFSGQTGGYTF.

This chain connects TRBV19 to TRBJ2-1; TRBD2 matches at 8 bases. Germline V CDR1 and CDR2: LNHDA, SQIVND (reference sequence). J was trimmed by 3 bases and V by 6 bases; bases with no gene match: 7. The CDR3 sequence is 15 residues long. The CDR3 DNA is TGTGCCAGTAGCTTACTTGCGGGGGGCTACAATGAGCAGTTCTTC. Protein product: CASSLLAGGYNEQFF.

This clone was counted between two and nine times. The V gene is TRBV4-3, the J gene TRBJ1-2; TRBD1 aligns across 8 bases. The J segment lost 2 bases and the V segment lost 0 bases, leaving 2 bases of the junction unmatched. Germline loops: CDR1 LGHNA, CDR2 YSLEER. This CDR3 is built from 15 residues. DNA for the CDR3: TGCGCCAGCAGCCAAGATGACAGGGGAAACTATGGCTACACCTTC. The encoded protein is CASSQDDRGNYGYTF.

This clone was observed a single time. The genes are TRBV19 and TRBJ1-2; D remains unclear. V was trimmed by 8 bases and J by 3 bases, leaving 13 bases between them. Germline-derived CDR1 and CDR2 are LNHDA and SQIVND (reference sequence). This CDR3 comprises 13 residues. In DNA, the CDR3 is TGTGCCAGTTCAGAACAGAAACACTATGGCTACACCTTC. It specifies CASSEQKHYGYTF.

J is TRBJ2-7 and V is TRBV6-1, with 7 bases matching TRBD1. The CDR3 consists of 14 residues. From germline, CDR1 is MNHNS and CDR2 SASEGT. After removal of 5 bases from V and 4 bases from J, the junction contained 8 bases not matched to a gene. This CDR3 is CASSLQGFSYEQYF. The DNA for the CDR3 is TGTGCCAGCAGTTTACAGGGGTTCTCATACGAGCAGTACTTC.

This clone was seen a single time. This chain joins TRBV19 and TRBJ2-5; 12 bases are shared with TRBD1. V lost 4 bases to trimming and J lost 5 bases; unmatched junction nucleotides: 8. Per the germline V gene, CDR1 is LNHDA and CDR2 is SQIVND (reference sequence). This CDR3 has 16 amino acids. CDR3 region: CASSTRDRGLSETQYF. The CDR3 DNA reads TGTGCCAGTAGTACACGGGACAGGGGGCTTTCGGAGACCCAGTACTTC. Based on the CDR3 plus reference TRBV19 and TRBJ2-5, the full variable domain is DGGITQSPKYLFRKEGQNVTLSCEQNLNHDAMYWYRQDPGQGLRLIYYSQIVNDFQKGDIAEGYSVSREKKESFPLTVTSAQKNPTAFYLCASSTRDRGLSETQYFGPGTRLLVL.

The DNA for the CDR3 is TGTGCCAGCAGCTTGGATGGCGGGATAAACACAGATACGCAGTATTTT. Its protein is CASSLDGGINTDTQYF. The V call is TRBV5-4, the J call TRBJ2-3, with D possibly TRBD2 on 6 matching bases. The germline gives CDR1 SGHNT, CDR2 YYREEE (reference sequence). V lost 0 bases and J 2 bases, leaving 13 bases between the germline ends. This CDR3 has 16 residues.

The sample holds one count of this clone. CDR3 sequence (DNA): TGTGCCAGCAGTCCCACGGGGGGAAGCTCCTACAATGAGCAGTTCTTC. This gives the protein CASSPTGGSSYNEQFF. This rearrangement joins TRBV11-3 to TRBJ2-1; the match to TRBD2 covers 7 bases. This CDR3 comprises 16 residues. Germline-derived CDR1 and CDR2 are SGHNT and YENEEA. The V and J ends lost 6 bases and 0 bases, in that order; junction bases with no gene match: 8. The whole variable domain, remainder taken from reference TRBV11-3 and TRBJ2-1, is EAGVVQSPRYKIIEKKQPVAFWCNPISGHNTLYWYLQNLGQGPELLIRYENEEAVDDSQLPKDRFSAERLKGVDSTLKIQPAELGDSAVYLCASSPTGGSSYNEQFFGPGTRLTVL.

The gene calls are TRBV7-9 and TRBJ2-3; D is perhaps TRBD2 (6 bases). V was cut by 4 bases and J by 3 bases, with 11 bases left in between. The CDR3 loop spans 14 amino acids. Looked up from germline, CDR1 is SEHNR and CDR2 is FQNEAQ (reference sequence). The CDR3 DNA reads TGTGCCAGCAGCTCGACTAGAGAAACAGATACGCAGTATTTT. Protein: CASSSTRETDTQYF.

The rearrangement joins TRBV6-5 to TRBJ2-6, with 8 bases lining up with TRBD1. The CDR3 is 15 residues long. The germline CDR1 and CDR2 sequences are MNHEY and SVGAGI. Unmatched junction bases numbered 3, after V lost 6 bases and J lost 2 bases. Written as DNA, the CDR3 is TGTGCCAGCAGACAGACAGGGGCTGGGGCCAACGTCCTGACTTTC. Translating gives CASRQTGAGANVLTF.

CDR3 amino acids: CASSGKTGATYGYTF. CDR3 in DNA: TGTGCCAGCAGCGGAAAGACAGGGGCGACCTATGGCTACACCTTC. The chain links TRBV9 to TRBJ1-2; 8 bases agree with TRBD1. J gave up 4 bases and V 3 bases, and 8 bases lay outside the gene matches. The V gene's germline CDR1 is SGDLS and CDR2 YYNGEE. The CDR3 spans 15 residues.

The chain couples TRBV19 to TRBJ1-5; TRBD1 might be the D (5 bases). Germline-derived CDR1 and CDR2 are LNHDA and SQIVND (reference sequence). The V and J ends lost 2 bases and 0 bases respectively, with 20 bases between them. The CDR3 is 19 amino acids. The CDR3 sequence is CASSIIRAASFYSNQPQHF. The CDR3 region has the DNA TGTGCCAGTAGTATAATCAGGGCGGCCAGCTTTTATAGCAATCAGCCCCAGCATTTT.

V is TRBV18 and J is TRBJ2-7; TRBD1 matches at 9 bases. The trim removed 3 bases at V and 6 bases at J, leaving 21 bases unmatched. Germline assignment: CDR1 KGHSH and CDR2 LQKENI. This CDR3 is 19 amino acids long. The chain's CDR3 is CASSPSGTGWPRGPGEQYF. In DNA, the CDR3 is TGTGCCAGCTCACCTTCCGGGACAGGGTGGCCTCGGGGGCCGGGCGAGCAGTACTTC.

The gene calls are TRBV6-5 and TRBJ1-5; the D is unclear. The germline CDR1 and CDR2 sequences are MNHEY and SVGAGI. Trimming shortened V by 5 bases and J by 7 bases, and 18 bases separated the two germline ends. The CDR3 consists of 15 residues. CDR3 region: CASSPSGGFLQPQHF. In DNA, the CDR3 is TGTGCCAGCAGTCCCTCGGGCGGGTTCTTACAGCCCCAGCATTTT.

This rearrangement joins TRBV27 to TRBJ1-5; D gene uncertain. Trimming cost V 6 bases and J 6 bases, with 18 bases left between them. In germline, CDR1 is MNHEY, CDR2 SMNVEV (reference sequence). The CDR3 totals 15 residues. The CDR3 region is CASSRRREGGQPQHF. The CDR3 nucleotides are TGTGCCAGCAGCCGCCGACGGGAGGGTGGTCAGCCCCAGCATTTT.

The gene calls are TRBV4-1 and TRBJ2-1; TRBD1 might be the D (5 bases). The CDR3 totals 14 residues. The V end was cut by 0 bases, the J end by 7 bases, with 10 bases between. Germline V CDR1 and CDR2: MGHRA, YSYEKL. CDR3 nucleotides: TGCGCCAGCAGCCAAGATGACAGTCGAAATGAGCAGTTCTTC. As protein: CASSQDDSRNEQFF.

The chain links TRBV6-1 to TRBJ2-7; 9 bases line up with TRBD2. CDR1 MNHNS and CDR2 SASEGT come from the germline V gene. The CDR3 totals 15 residues. The V segment lost 0 bases and the J segment 4 bases; nucleotides outside the gene matches: 4. CDR3 residues: CASSEALLAGYEQYF. CDR3 in DNA: TGTGCCAGCAGTGAAGCGCTGCTAGCGGGATACGAGCAGTACTTC.